This T cell receptor beta chain was retrieved from a study of cytomegalovirus exposure and HLA in healthy donors. About the research overall: A prior analysis found roughly 110 million unique TCR beta sequences from about 179 million T cells.

Study observations and caveats: Through in vitro validation, a few CMV-associated chains were shown to be specific for CMV antigens. CMV serostatus was the sole immune exposure information available. Later on, a genetic analysis was performed. It linked a missense variant in DCLRE1C with V- and J-gene trimming of TCR beta.

Turning to this clone: Its antigen is undetermined.

The PCR ran on 60 Vbeta and 13 Jbeta primers. Using immunoSEQ multiplex PCR, the repertoire was profiled, and TCRdb retains in-frame clones only, with some absent. In the table there are about 150,000 clones, around two thirds of which are singletons. The clonotype originates from a man under 40 in good health and CMV-seropositive. The sequencing input was PBMCs.

Here the CDR3 reads CASSIGRVSGANVLTF. DNA of the CDR3: TGTGCCAGTAGTATCGGCAGGGTCTCTGGGGCCAACGTCCTGACTTTC. This chain joins TRBV19 and TRBJ2-6, with D tentatively TRBD1 (5 bases). Trimming removed 3 bases from V and 0 bases from J, with 9 bases in between. The length of the CDR3 is 16 residues. In germline, CDR1 is LNHDA, CDR2 SQIVND (reference sequence).